Listed below are T cell receptor beta chains from one sample, sequenced in a study of blood T cells in healthy people across ages. In TCRdb, the 5' RACE reads were re-called with MiXCR into one record per CDR3 protein. The profile shows about 1,400,000 distinct CDR3 sequences, 42% of them singletons. The specimen sequenced was blood. These receptors originate from a woman between 18 and 29 years old in good health. Each CDR3 is given with its conserved first and last residue. D genes are given only for firm matches. Only part of the rows carry a size: once, few, many, or a class if the clone is expanded.

TGTGCCAGCAGCTTAGTGGGGACTATCTCCTACGAGCAGTACTTC | CASSLVGTISYEQYF | TRBJ2-7 | . | TRBV7-9 | TRBD2
TGTGCCAGCAGCCAAGATCACTTGGGGAGGTACGAGCAGTACTTC | CASSQDHLGRYEQYF | TRBJ2-7 | . | TRBV3-1 | .
TGTGCCAGCAGCCAAGAGCAGGGGTCCGTCCGGAGCTACACCTTC | CASSQEQGSVRSYTF | TRBJ1-2 | . | TRBV14 | .
TGCAGTGCGTACCCAACGGTAGGCAATGAGCAGTTCTTC | CSAYPTVGNEQFF | TRBJ2-1 | . | TRBV20-1 | .
TGTGCCAGCAGCACGCACAATCCGGGACTAGCGGGGGGGCCAACAGATACGCAGTATTTT | CASSTHNPGLAGGPTDTQYF | TRBJ2-3 | . | TRBV11-1 | TRBD2
TGTGCCAGCAGAAACTCCCACCCCCAGTTGCAGTACTTC | CASRNSHPQLQYF | TRBJ2-5 | once | TRBV27 | .
TGTGCCAGCAGCCTCACTGGGCCAAGTGCAGATACGCAGTATTTT | CASSLTGPSADTQYF | TRBJ2-3 | few | TRBV7-2 | .
TGTGCCAGCAGGCTGCAGACGGGGAACTGTGGCTACACCTTC | CASRLQTGNCGYTF | TRBJ1-2 | . | TRBV6-5 | .
TGTGCCAGCAGTGTATGGACAGGTGGAAATGAGCAGTTCTTC | CASSVWTGGNEQFF | TRBJ2-1 | few | TRBV7-2 | TRBD1
TGTGCCAGCAGCTTAACGGCCAGGGACCGAGGCACAGATACGCAGTATTTT | CASSLTARDRGTDTQYF | TRBJ2-3 | . | TRBV7-3 | .
TGTGCCAGCAGTTACTCGTTACCGGGGGGCGGAGAGGGTGGCTACACCTTC | CASSYSLPGGGEGGYTF | TRBJ1-2 | . | TRBV6-5 | .
TGTGCCAGTAGCCGCCAGATTAGTAGCGGGAGCTCCTACGAGCAGTACTTC | CASSRQISSGSSYEQYF | TRBJ2-7 | . | TRBV7-6 | TRBD2
TGTGCCAGCAGCCAAGCTTGGGGCTCCGCCTCCACTGAAGCTTTCTTT | CASSQAWGSASTEAFF | TRBJ1-1 | . | TRBV3-1 | .
TGTGCCAGCAGCTTGTTTGTGGACTATGGCTACACCTTC | CASSLFVDYGYTF | TRBJ1-2 | few | TRBV5-5 | .
TGCGCCAGCAGCTTAGGCGGAACCGCCTACGAGCAGTACTTC | CASSLGGTAYEQYF | TRBJ2-7 | few | TRBV5-1 | .
TGTGCCAGCAGCGAGGGGAACAGCGGCTCTGGGGCCAACGTCCTGACTTTC | CASSEGNSGSGANVLTF | TRBJ2-6 | . | TRBV7-9 | .
TGTGCCAGCAGTTACTTGTTAAGGGGGACAGGGAGGAACAATGAGCAGTACTTC | CASSYLLRGTGRNNEQYF | TRBJ2-7 | . | TRBV6-5 | TRBD1